The 26 T cell receptor beta chains given below trace back to one sample, sequenced in a study of vaccination effects on CD4 cells after COVID-19 (dated by TCRdb to 2021 to 2024). For these receptors, no antigen is known. In the ViraFEST assay, PBMC were stimulated with viral peptide pools, and antigen-specific CD4+ T cell clonotypes were then identified by expansion using TCR sequencing. After around 11 days of culture, CD4+ T cells were isolated with the EasySep CD4+ T cell isolation kit. Negative nucleocapsid antibody results before and after vaccination confirmed that the healthy vaccine recipients had no prior SARS-CoV-2 infection. The library was prepared using the immunoSEQ multiplex PCR assay. TCRdb carries this immuneACCESS record with in-frame sequences only. Its versions omit some clonotypes, under half of them owing to an unresolved V gene in the studies checked, with the rest unexplained. The sample table contains about 45,000 clones; only one count was recorded for around 78% of them. Approximately 11% of the sample lies in the top ten.

Here the sequenced sample was CD4+ T cells from PBMCs cultured with SARS-CoV-2 spike peptides, taken before COVID-19 vaccination. The cell subset or site label here, explained by the study, means: SARS-CoV-2 spike overlapping peptide pool stimulation. These receptor sequences come from a human donor who received a COVID-19 vaccine.

The J gene is TRBJ1-4, the V gene TRBV5-1; possibly TRBD1 for D (5 bases). Trimming stripped 2 bases from V and 0 bases from J, with 8 bases between. The V gene's germline CDR1 is SGHRS and CDR2 YFSETQ. The CDR3 has 15 amino acids. CDR3 region: CASSFSGATNEKLFF. The CDR3 region has the DNA TGCGCCAGCAGCTTCTCGGGGGCAACTAATGAAAAACTGTTTTTT.

CDR3 sequence: CASSLLGAGETQYF. The CDR3 DNA is TGTGCCAGCAGTTTATTGGGGGCGGGGGAGACCCAGTACTTC. The gene calls are TRBV27 and TRBJ2-5, with D perhaps assigned TRBD1 or TRBD2 (6 bases each). With 1 base removed from V and 5 bases from J, the gap between germline ends came to 11 bases. The CDR3 runs 14 residues. Germline values: CDR1 MNHEY, CDR2 SMNVEV (reference sequence).

The rearrangement uses TRBV2 and TRBJ1-1, with D maybe TRBD1 (5 bases). Germline loops: CDR1 SNHLY, CDR2 FYNNEI. There are 12 residues in the CDR3. Trimming removed 5 bases from V and 10 bases from J, with 14 bases in between. The CDR3 protein is CASSWEGPAAFF. The CDR3 DNA reads as TGTGCCAGCAGTTGGGAGGGGCCGGCAGCTTTCTTT.

The sample holds a few counts of this clone. V and J are TRBV19 and TRBJ2-1; D might be TRBD1 (6 bases). Germline-derived CDR1 and CDR2 are LNHDA and SQIVND (reference sequence). CDR3 length: 15 amino acids. The V end lost 4 bases, the J end lost 0 bases, and 10 bases lay between the germline ends. The CDR3 region has the DNA TGTGCCAGTAGTAGTACAGGGTTCTCCTACAATGAGCAGTTCTTC. This gives the protein CASSSTGFSYNEQFF. Based on the CDR3 plus reference TRBV19 and TRBJ2-1, the full variable domain is DGGITQSPKYLFRKEGQNVTLSCEQNLNHDAMYWYRQDPGQGLRLIYYSQIVNDFQKGDIAEGYSVSREKKESFPLTVTSAQKNPTAFYLCASSSTGFSYNEQFFGPGTRLTVL.

J is TRBJ2-2 and V is TRBV6-5, with 9 bases that match TRBD1. The CDR3 has 15 amino acids. V shed 6 bases and J 6 bases; nucleotides not matched to a gene: 8. The germline V gene encodes CDR1 MNHEY and CDR2 SVGAGI. In nucleotides, the CDR3 is TGTGCCAGCAGACCCGGGACAGGGAGTTCCGGGGAGCTGTTTTTT. Amino acids: CASRPGTGSSGELFF.

The rearrangement joins TRBV7-2 to TRBJ1-6, with D tentatively TRBD1 (6 bases). The germline V and J ends were trimmed by 3 bases and 6 bases, with 15 bases remaining between them. This CDR3 has 16 amino acids. The germline gives CDR1 SGHTA, CDR2 FQGNSA. This CDR3 reads CASSLGIGTLNSPLHF. The CDR3 DNA sequence: TGTGCCAGCAGCTTGGGTATCGGGACACTTAATTCACCCCTCCACTTT.

The J gene is TRBJ1-1, the V gene TRBV12-3 or TRBV12-4; D uncertain. This CDR3 spans 13 amino acids. V shed 5 bases and J shed 6 bases, with 13 bases lying between them. The CDR3 sequence: CASSPSGWAEAFF. CDR3 sequence (DNA): TGTGCCAGCAGTCCTTCCGGGTGGGCTGAAGCTTTCTTT.

V is TRBV5-5 and J is TRBJ2-1, with 7 bases that match TRBD1. Per germline, CDR1 SGHKS and CDR2 YYEKEE (reference sequence). Trimming cost V 0 bases and J 7 bases; bases outside gene matches: 4. The CDR3 is made up of 14 amino acids. CDR3 DNA sequence: TGTGCCAGCAGCTTGGCGTACAGGGGAAATGAGCAGTTCTTC. The encoded protein is CASSLAYRGNEQFF.

The chain combines TRBV7-2 with TRBJ1-3; D unresolved. The CDR3 has 17 amino acids. Germline assignment: CDR1 SGHTA and CDR2 FQGNSA. Trimming left V 5 bases short and J 0 bases short, with 17 bases between. In nucleotides, the CDR3 is TGTGCCAGCAGCCGCCACTCCGACGGGAGCTCTGGAAACACCATATATTTT. The encoded protein is CASSRHSDGSSGNTIYF.

The chain couples TRBV5-1 to TRBJ1-1; TRBD1 might be the D (5 bases). Germline loops: CDR1 SGHRS, CDR2 YFSETQ. Trimming took off 0 bases at V and 3 bases at J, with 18 bases between the two ends. This CDR3 comprises 17 residues. The CDR3 nucleotides read TGCGCCAGCAGCTTGGCCGGCGTTGCCAGGGATGACACTGAAGCTTTCTTT. Its protein product is CASSLAGVARDDTEAFF. Together with reference TRBV5-1 and TRBJ1-1, the CDR3 gives the full variable domain: KAGVTQTPRYLIKTRGQQVTLSCSPISGHRSVSWYQQTPGQGLQFLFEYFSETQRNKGNFPGRFSGRQFSNSRSEMNVSTLELGDSALYLCASSLAGVARDDTEAFFGQGTRLTVV.

The CDR3 spells CAWADKGGNQPQHF. In DNA form, the CDR3 reads TGTGCCTGGGCTGATAAGGGTGGCAATCAGCCCCAGCATTTT. The chain is built from TRBV30 and TRBJ1-5; D unclear. Germline V CDR1 and CDR2: GTSNPN, SVGIG (reference sequence). The germline V and J ends were trimmed by 5 bases and 2 bases, with 13 bases remaining between them. The CDR3 covers 14 residues.

The chain uses TRBV27 and TRBJ2-3, with unresolved D. Germline-derived CDR1 and CDR2 are MNHEY and SMNVEV (reference sequence). This CDR3 contains 11 residues. V lost 10 bases to trimming and J lost 1 base, with 6 bases between them. CDR3 sequence: CATARTDTQYF. CDR3 nucleotide sequence: TGTGCCACCGCTCGCACAGATACGCAGTATTTT.

The J gene is TRBJ2-3, the V gene TRBV28; D gene ambiguous. The length of the CDR3 is 15 residues. V lost 5 bases and J 6 bases, leaving 18 bases between the germline ends. CDR1 and CDR2 (germline): MDHEN, SYDVKM. DNA for the CDR3: TGTGCCAGCAGTCCCGAGGTGGGTTTTTCCGATACGCAGTATTTT. Its protein is CASSPEVGFSDTQYF. The full variable domain, its missing parts supplied by reference TRBV28 and TRBJ2-3, is DVKVTQSSRYLVKRTGEKVFLECVQDMDHENMFWYRQDPGLGLRLIYFSYDVKMKEKGDIPEGYSVSREKKERFSLILESASTNQTSMYLCASSPEVGFSDTQYFGPGTRLTVL.

The chain recombines TRBV3-1 (or the pseudogene TRBV3-2) with TRBJ2-5; 9 bases align to TRBD2. This CDR3 spans 14 amino acids. Germline V gives CDR1 LGHDT, CDR2 YNNKEL (reference sequence). The junction had 6 bases not matched to a gene; V was cut back by 3 bases and J by 7 bases. The CDR3, as DNA: TGTGCCAGCAGCCAGTACACAGCGGGAGGGACCCAGTACTTC. Translating it yields CASSQYTAGGTQYF.

The V gene is TRBV13, the J gene TRBJ2-2, with 7 bases identical to TRBD2. The CDR3 consists of 13 residues. V was clipped by 8 bases and J by 3 bases; unmatched bases: 3. Germline values: CDR1 PRHDT, CDR2 FYEKMQ (reference sequence). The CDR3 protein is CASGGGDTGELFF. Written as DNA, the CDR3 is TGTGCCAGCGGCGGGGGTGACACCGGGGAGCTGTTTTTT.

This chain joins TRBV4-1 and TRBJ2-3, with TRBD2 identical over 11 bases. The CDR3 covers 22 residues. Trimming removed 0 bases from V and 2 bases from J; junction bases left unmatched: 19. Per germline, CDR1 MGHRA and CDR2 YSYEKL. CDR3 nucleotides: TGCGCCAGCAGCCAAGATGGGCCGGCGACTAGCGGGGCCCTCCCAAACACAGATACGCAGTATTTT. The encoded protein is CASSQDGPATSGALPNTDTQYF.

The CDR3 nucleotides read TGTGCCACCAGCAGAGACGCTGCGAGCAATCAGCCCCAGCATTTT. Translated, it gives CATSRDAASNQPQHF. The chain is built from TRBV15 and TRBJ1-5; no clear D gene. CDR1 is LNHNV, CDR2 YYDKDF, per germline (reference sequence). V lost 0 bases, J lost 1 base, and 7 bases lay in between. This CDR3 contains 15 residues.

This chain links TRBV10-2 with TRBJ2-7, with 9 bases lining up with TRBD2. The germline V gene encodes CDR1 WSHSY and CDR2 SAAADI. Germline trimming cut 5 bases from V and 3 bases from J; bases unmatched to any gene: 8. The CDR3 is 15 amino acids. CDR3 sequence (DNA): TGCGCCAGCAGTAAAGGGAATAGCGGGGGCTACGAGCAGTACGTC. As protein: CASSKGNSGGYEQYV.

The chain carries TRBV6-6 and TRBJ1-2; unclear D gene. V was shortened by 1 base and J by 2 bases, with 5 bases between the two germline ends. This CDR3 contains 13 residues. CDR1 is MNHNY, CDR2 SVGAGI, per germline (reference sequence). CDR3 nucleotides: TGTGCCAGCAGTTACTTAGCCAACTATGGCTACACCTTC. Protein: CASSYLANYGYTF.

J is TRBJ2-3 and V is TRBV19; D remains unclear. This CDR3 contains 13 residues. Trimming stripped 1 base from V and 6 bases from J, with 8 bases between. CDR1 and CDR2 (germline): LNHDA, SQIVND (reference sequence). CDR3 protein: CASSIVKSDTQYF. In DNA form, the CDR3 reads TGTGCCAGTAGTATAGTTAAGTCGGATACGCAGTATTTT.

The chain is built from TRBV11-2 and TRBJ2-2, with D possibly being TRBD1 or TRBD2 (5 bases each). CDR1 SGHAT and CDR2 FQNNGV come from the germline V gene. V lost 5 bases and J lost 4, with 23 bases in between. The length of the CDR3 is 18 residues. CDR3 amino acids: CASSPTGTLLLGTGELFF. In DNA form, the CDR3 reads TGTGCCAGCAGCCCAACCGGGACCCTCCTCCTGGGCACCGGGGAGCTGTTTTTT. The full variable domain, completed using reference TRBV11-2 and TRBJ2-2, is EAGVAQSPRYKIIEKRQSVAFWCNPISGHATLYWYQQILGQGPKLLIQFQNNGVVDDSQLPKDRFSAERLKGVDSTLKIQPAKLEDSAVYLCASSPTGTLLLGTGELFFGEGSRLTVL.

V usage is TRBV27 and J usage is TRBJ2-1, with 10 bases matching TRBD1. The J segment lost 4 bases and the V segment lost 3 bases, leaving 9 bases of the junction unmatched. The CDR3 runs 17 residues. CDR1 and CDR2 from the germline V gene are MNHEY and SMNVEV (reference sequence). The CDR3 loop reads CASSFGLGQGGYNEQFF. For the CDR3, the DNA is TGTGCCAGCAGTTTCGGTCTTGGACAGGGGGGATACAATGAGCAGTTCTTC.

The chain has TRBV2 and TRBJ1-1, with 7 bases aligning to TRBD1. V trimming: 5 bases; J trimming: 4 bases; junction bases outside the gene matches: 7. This CDR3 comprises 14 residues. The germline V gene has CDR1 SNHLY and CDR2 FYNNEI. CDR3 nucleotide sequence: TGTGCCAGCAGTTATGACAGGGCGAGCACTGAAGCTTTCTTT. Protein product: CASSYDRASTEAFF. Looking up the rest from reference TRBV2 and TRBJ1-1 gives the full variable domain: EPEVTQTPSHQVTQMGQEVILRCVPISNHLYFYWYRQILGQKVEFLVSFYNNEISEKSEIFDDQFSVERPDGSNFTLKIRSTKLEDSAMYFCASSYDRASTEAFFGQGTRLTVV.

This chain links TRBV15 with TRBJ1-2; the D gene is possibly TRBD1 (5 bases). V lost 3 bases and J lost 1, with 12 bases in between. Germline-derived CDR1 and CDR2 are LNHNV and YYDKDF (reference sequence). The CDR3 runs 15 residues. This CDR3 reads CATSRGGTVNYGYTF. The CDR3 DNA sequence: TGTGCCACCAGCAGGGGGGGGACTGTTAACTATGGCTACACCTTC.

The genes are TRBV5-1 and TRBJ1-2; D may be TRBD1 (5 bases). CDR3 length: 13 residues. Per germline, CDR1 SGHRS and CDR2 YFSETQ. V was trimmed by 4 bases and J by 5 bases, leaving 12 bases between them. The chain's CDR3 is CASSAGDGYGYTF. CDR3 in DNA: TGCGCCAGCAGCGCGGGGGATGGGTATGGCTACACCTTC.

The chain is built from TRBV4-1 and TRBJ2-1; maybe TRBD1 (5 bases). V was clipped by 1 base and J by 1 base, with 14 bases between them. Germline lookup yields CDR1 MGHRA and CDR2 YSYEKL. CDR3 size: 17 residues. In DNA, the CDR3 is TGCGCCAGCAGCCAAGGTCCAGCCCAGGGATCCTACAATGAGCAGTTCTTC. Translated, it gives CASSQGPAQGSYNEQFF.